Listed below are T cell receptor beta chains from one sample, sequenced in a study of T cells in Graves' hyperthyroidism and ophthalmopathy. Via MiXCR, TCRdb re-called the multiplex PCR reads, giving one row per CDR3 protein. The data show about 360,000 distinct CDR3 sequences, 25% seen once. The sample comprised blood. The receptors shown here come from a man aged 45-65 years with Graves' hyperthyroidism. CDR3s include the opening cysteine and the closing phenylalanine or tryptophan. The D gene is left open where the match is weak. The listing skips clone size in some rows; elsewhere it reads once, few, many or a size class.

>.|TRBV7-2|many|TRBJ2-3
CASSLGNVGTDTQYF
TGTGCCAGCAGTTTAGGGAACGTGGGCACAGATACGCAGTATTTT
>.|TRBV30|.|TRBJ2-5
CAWSAWTNQETQYF
TGTGCCTGGAGTGCGTGGACTAACCAAGAGACCCAGTACTTC
>.|TRBV29-1|few|TRBJ2-1
CSVVAVWGTSYNEQFF
TGCAGCGTTGTGGCGGTCTGGGGTACCTCCTACAATGAGCAGTTCTTC
>.|TRBV25-1|few|TRBJ2-2
CASSRLQGTGELFF
TGTGCCAGCAGTCGCCTCCAGGGTACCGGGGAGCTGTTTTTT
>.|TRBV2|.|TRBJ1-2
CASAREFYGYTF
TGTGCCAGCGCCCGGGAGTTTTATGGCTACACCTTC
>.|TRBV18|.|TRBJ2-2
CASSVGLELFF
TGTGCCAGCTCGGTGGGCCTGGAGCTGTTTTTT
>.|TRBV6-1|.|TRBJ2-1
CASLTQLSYNEQFF
TGTGCCAGCCTCACACAGCTGTCCTACAATGAGCAGTTCTTC
>.|TRBV7-3|.|TRBJ1-1
CASSLMGAGTEAFF
TGTGCCAGCAGCTTAATGGGGGCCGGTACTGAAGCTTTCTTT
>TRBD2|TRBV30|.|TRBJ2-2
CAWSYGLAGVGELFF
TGTGCCTGGAGTTATGGACTAGCGGGTGTCGGGGAGCTGTTTTTT
>.|TRBV12-3/TRBV12-4|.|TRBJ2-3
CASSFTLSDTQYF
TGTGCCAGCAGTTTTACTTTATCAGATACGCAGTATTTT
>.|TRBV28|many|TRBJ1-2
CASSLPAGLNYGYTF
TGTGCCAGCAGTTTACCCGCGGGCCTTAACTATGGCTACACCTTC
>.|TRBV20-1|.|TRBJ2-7
CSAGLGVNYEQYF
TGCAGTGCCGGCCTGGGGGTAAACTACGAGCAGTACTTC
>.|TRBV11-3|many|TRBJ2-5
CASSLDYQETQYF
TGTGCCAGCAGCTTAGACTACCAAGAGACCCAGTACTTC
>.|TRBV19|few|TRBJ2-7
CASSFGTSEQYF
TGTGCCAGTTCATTCGGGACCAGCGAGCAGTACTTC
>TRBD2|TRBV6-2/TRBV6-3|.|TRBJ2-3
CASSYSRAGGADTQYF
TGTGCCAGCAGTTACTCGAGGGCGGGAGGGGCAGATACGCAGTATTTT
>TRBD1|TRBV28|many|TRBJ1-1
CASSLGPGGSTEAFF
TGTGCCAGCAGTTTAGGTCCAGGGGGCAGCACTGAAGCTTTCTTT
>TRBD2|TRBV14|few|TRBJ2-1
CASSQDTSGSENEQFF
TGTGCCAGCAGCCAAGACACTAGCGGGAGCGAGAATGAGCAGTTCTTC
>TRBD1|TRBV18|few|TRBJ1-1
CASSLYRDRGTEAFF
TGTGCCAGCTCTTTATACCGGGACAGGGGGACTGAAGCTTTCTTT
>.|TRBV6-1|many|TRBJ1-1
CASSLKGRAHTEAFF
TGTGCCAGCAGTTTGAAAGGCAGAGCACACACTGAAGCTTTCTTT
>.|TRBV5-6|few|TRBJ1-2
CASSLPQGIYGYTF
TGTGCCAGCAGCTTGCCACAGGGCATCTATGGCTACACCTTC
>.|TRBV19|few|TRBJ2-5
CASTKSRNAETQYF
TGTGCCAGTACTAAGTCGAGGAATGCAGAGACCCAGTACTTC
>.|TRBV9|.|TRBJ2-1
CASSVDTTRSYNEQFF
TGTGCCAGCAGCGTAGATACTACTCGCTCCTACAATGAGCAGTTCTTC
>.|TRBV27|few|TRBJ2-2
CASSPNLDSGELFF
TGTGCCAGCAGTCCCAACCTTGACTCCGGGGAGCTGTTTTTT
>TRBD2|TRBV12-3/TRBV12-4|.|TRBJ2-7
CASSLTPVAGSSYEQYF
TGTGCCAGCAGTTTAACCCCGGTAGCGGGGAGCTCCTACGAGCAGTACTTC
>TRBD2|TRBV27|.|TRBJ2-3
CASSLGPGLAGGTDTQYF
TGTGCCAGCAGTTTGGGACCGGGACTAGCGGGGGGCACAGATACGCAGTATTTT
>.|TRBV2|few|TRBJ2-7
CASSDPLRPYEQYF
TGTGCCAGCAGTGATCCGCTCCGACCCTACGAGCAGTACTTC
>.|TRBV5-1|.|TRBJ1-1
CASSAEGTMNTEAFF
TGCGCCAGCAGCGCAGAGGGTACCATGAACACTGAAGCTTTCTTT
>TRBD1|TRBV3-1|.|TRBJ2-5
CASSQSGGSVETQYF
TGTGCCAGCAGCCAATCAGGGGGCTCGGTAGAGACCCAGTACTTC
>.|TRBV5-1|many|TRBJ1-1
CASSSGLNTEAFF
TGCGCCAGCAGTTCTGGCCTGAACACTGAAGCTTTCTTT
>.|TRBV20-1|many|TRBJ1-5
CSATRTDQPQHF
TGCAGTGCTACGCGCACGGATCAGCCCCAGCATTTT
>.|TRBV7-9|many|TRBJ2-7
CASSFRDASSYEQYF
TGTGCCAGCAGCTTCCGGGACGCGAGCTCCTACGAGCAGTACTTC
>TRBD1|TRBV7-3|few|TRBJ1-3
CASSVTGVESGNTIYF
TGTGCCAGCAGCGTGACAGGGGTGGAATCTGGAAACACCATATATTTT
>TRBD1|TRBV6-1|few|TRBJ2-3
CASSYRGLDTQYF
TGTGCCAGCAGCTACAGGGGATTAGATACGCAGTATTTT
>.|TRBV28|many|TRBJ1-1
CASSPRTQTMAFF
TGTGCCAGCAGTCCCCGGACCCAAACTATGGCTTTCTTT
>TRBD1|TRBV5-1|.|TRBJ2-1
CASSLGPTGSYNEQFF
TGCGCCAGCAGCTTGGGCCCGACAGGGTCCTACAATGAGCAGTTCTTC
>.|TRBV28|many|TRBJ2-5
CATSLPGTETQYF
TGTGCCACCAGCCTCCCAGGGACAGAGACCCAGTACTTC
>.|TRBV3-1|.|TRBJ2-1
CASSPLLGAGESNEQFF
TGTGCCAGCAGCCCTTTGCTGGGGGCGGGGGAAAGCAATGAGCAGTTCTTC
>.|TRBV5-6|few|TRBJ2-1
CASSLASQGKQFF
TGTGCCAGCAGCTTGGCATCACAGGGAAAGCAGTTCTTC
>.|TRBV7-6|.|TRBJ2-7
CASSLGGQNDEQYF
TGTGCCAGCAGCCTCGGAGGGCAGAACGACGAGCAGTACTTC
>TRBD2|TRBV28|many|TRBJ2-7
CASSPRTSREQYF
TGTGCCAGCAGTCCACGGACTAGCCGCGAGCAGTACTTC
>.|TRBV20-1|.|TRBJ1-6
CSARDPGTRNSPLHF
TGCAGTGCTAGAGATCCCGGGACACGGAATTCACCCCTCCACTTT
>.|TRBV30|many|TRBJ2-3
CAWSVGGFTDTQYF
TGTGCCTGGAGTGTCGGCGGGTTCACAGATACGCAGTATTTT
>TRBD2|TRBV20-1|.|TRBJ2-1
CSAIATSETGQFF
TGCAGTGCTATAGCGACTAGCGAAACCGGGCAGTTCTTC
>TRBD1|TRBV11-2|many|TRBJ2-1
CASSQEPGQGGYEQFF
TGTGCCAGCAGTCAGGAACCGGGACAGGGAGGATATGAGCAGTTCTTC
>.|TRBV28|few|TRBJ1-3
CASSLTGRLRNTIYF
TGTGCCAGCAGTTTAACAGGGCGCCTTAGAAACACCATATATTTT
>TRBD2|TRBV5-1|many|TRBJ2-7
CASSLTSGSYEQYF
TGTGCCAGCAGTTTAACTAGCGGGAGCTACGAGCAGTACTTC
>.|TRBV6-2/TRBV6-3|.|TRBJ2-1
CASTASRGEQFF
TGTGCCAGCACTGCTTCCCGAGGTGAGCAGTTCTTC
>.|TRBV2|many|TRBJ2-5
CASSEVETQYF
TGTGCCAGCAGTGAAGTAGAGACCCAGTACTTC